The 5 T cell receptor beta chains below come from one sample, sequenced in a study of shared clonotypes between healthy human individuals. Sequenced by immunoSEQ multiplex PCR; TCRdb stores in-frame clones only, minus some. The sample yields about 2.4 million clones, roughly 93% seen once. Sequencing used naive CD4+ T cells from PBMCs. The subset here: CD45RA+ positively selected. These receptors all stem from a man younger than 35 in good health. Some clones in this sample may be carry-over from other donors' samples.

This clone showed up just a few times. The V call is TRBV4-2, the J call TRBJ1-4; a weak D match, TRBD1 (6 bases). Trimming removed 4 bases at V and 6 bases at J, with 18 bases between. Looked up from germline, CDR1 is LGHNA and CDR2 is YNFKEQ. There are 16 residues in the CDR3. CDR3 sequence (DNA): TGTGCCAGCAGCCCACAAGCGAACAGGGTAGATGAAAAACTGTTTTTT. Protein: CASSPQANRVDEKLFF.

The gene calls are TRBV28 and TRBJ2-4, with 7 bases that match TRBD1. With V trimmed by 6 bases and J by 1 base, 6 bases remained unmatched. From germline, CDR1 is MDHEN and CDR2 SYDVKM. The CDR3 sequence is 15 residues long. The CDR3 is CASSLLQGAKNIQYF. CDR3 sequence (DNA): TGTGCCAGCAGCCTACTACAGGGGGCCAAAAACATTCAGTACTTC.

The chain links TRBV5-1 to TRBJ1-2; D ambiguous. Trimming removed 5 bases at V and 3 bases at J, with 14 bases between. Per germline, CDR1 SGHRS and CDR2 YFSETQ. The CDR3 consists of 14 residues. In DNA, the CDR3 is TGCGCCAGCAGACCGTCGCCCGAAGACTATGGCTACACCTTC. It codes for CASRPSPEDYGYTF.

About this clone: This CDR3 is also generated by other DNA sequences in the sample. The V gene is TRBV7-3, the J gene TRBJ2-1; 11 bases fit TRBD2. CDR1 and CDR2 (germline): SGHTA, FQGTGA. This CDR3 contains 15 residues. Unmatched junction bases numbered 3, after V lost 2 bases and J lost 6 bases. The DNA for the CDR3 is TGTGCCAGCAGCTTAGGCCTAGCGGGAGGCAATGAGCAGTTCTTC. Translated: CASSLGLAGGNEQFF.

The rearrangement uses TRBV28 and TRBJ2-1; D is perhaps TRBD1 (6 bases). The CDR3 extends over 13 amino acids. In germline, CDR1 is MDHEN, CDR2 SYDVKM. V dropped 6 bases and J dropped 7 bases, with 13 bases sitting between them. The CDR3 bases are TGTGCCAGCAGCCGCTGGCAGGGGAATGAGCAGTTCTTC. This codes for CASSRWQGNEQFF.